The T cell receptor beta chain under discussion was sequenced for a study of T cell responses to AZD1222 COVID-19 vaccine. As regards this clone: Its matching antigen is unknown.

Study outcomes and limitations: Only 5 or 6 individuals given AZD1222 were seropositive at baseline. Spike regions recognized by vaccine-associated CD4 TCRs spanned the protein, led by 160-218 and 743-854. Clonal diversity may have been underestimated in mostly white British donors. Without day 14 samples, only post-peak T cell repertoires were studied.

Some clones are missing from TCRdb's copy, which holds only in-frame ones; the method was immunoSEQ multiplex PCR. This table has around 150,000 clones, more than 70% appearing once. Material: peripheral blood, obtained on day 0 of AZD1222 vaccination. The clonotype originates from an adult in good health.

CDR3 DNA: TGTGCCAGCAGCTCTCCGGACATGGGCAATGAGCAGTTCTTC. It is translated as CASSSPDMGNEQFF. The V gene is TRBV7-9, the J gene TRBJ2-1, with D possibly TRBD1 on 5 matching bases. This CDR3 comprises 14 residues. The germline V gene encodes CDR1 SEHNR and CDR2 FQNEAQ (reference sequence). The V end was cut by 4 bases, the J end by 6 bases, with 13 bases between.